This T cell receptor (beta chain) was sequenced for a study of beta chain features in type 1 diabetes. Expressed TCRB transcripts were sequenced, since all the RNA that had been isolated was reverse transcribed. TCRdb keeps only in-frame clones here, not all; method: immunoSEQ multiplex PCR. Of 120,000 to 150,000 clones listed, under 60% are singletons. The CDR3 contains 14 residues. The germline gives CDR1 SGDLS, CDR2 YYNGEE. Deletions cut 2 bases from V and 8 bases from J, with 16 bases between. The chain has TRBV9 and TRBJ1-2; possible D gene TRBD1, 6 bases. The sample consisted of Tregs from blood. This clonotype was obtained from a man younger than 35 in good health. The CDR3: CASSVESTQGGYTF. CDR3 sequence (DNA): TGTGCCAGCAGCGTGGAGTCTACGCAGGGGGGCTACACCTTC.